Following are 17 T cell receptor beta chains from one sample sequenced in a study of cytomegalovirus exposure and HLA in healthy donors. Generated by immunoSEQ multiplex PCR, the TCRdb table keeps only in-frame clones and is missing some. The table has 280,000 or so clones, roughly 88% seen once. Sequencing input: PBMCs. The origin of the receptors is a young woman in good health and CMV-seronegative.

This clone appeared a single time. This chain links TRBV2 with TRBJ2-3; TRBD1 aligns across 11 bases. J was trimmed by 3 bases and V by 6 bases; bases with no gene match: 5. From germline, CDR1 is SNHLY and CDR2 FYNNEI. The CDR3 is 15 residues long. CDR3 in DNA: TGTGCCAGCAGATGGGACAGGGGGAGAACAGATACGCAGTATTTT. Protein: CASRWDRGRTDTQYF.

The rearrangement links TRBV7-3 to TRBJ2-3; TRBD1 matches at 8 bases. CDR3 length: 16 residues. Germline values: CDR1 SGHTA, CDR2 FQGTGA. Losses at the gene ends were 5 bases for V and 1 base for J; bases not matched to a gene: 8. CDR3 amino acids: CASSLATGQGTDTQYF. CDR3 DNA sequence: TGTGCCAGCAGCCTAGCCACGGGACAGGGCACAGATACGCAGTATTTT.

The chain is built from TRBV19 and TRBJ2-7, with 7 bases fitting TRBD1. Trimming took 9 bases from V and 1 from J; bases not matched to a gene: 12. CDR3 length equals 15 residues. Per germline, CDR1 LNHDA and CDR2 SQIVND (reference sequence). CDR3 coding DNA: TGTGCCAGCAAGACGACCGGGACAGCTTCCTACGAGCAGTACTTC. Protein product: CASKTTGTASYEQYF.

Notes on this clone: The junction and the germline gene differ at one end; a read error may be behind it. The chain joins TRBV2 to TRBJ2-5, with 8 bases fitting TRBD2. Germline assignment: CDR1 SNHLY and CDR2 FYNNEI. This CDR3 spans 16 amino acids. Written as DNA, the CDR3 is TGTGCCAGCAGCGAAGTCCTAGCGGGTCCCCAAGAGACCCAGTACTTC. Translating gives CASSEVLAGPQETQYF.

The chain combines TRBV10-2 with TRBJ2-7; 10 bases are a match to TRBD2. V trimming: 3 bases; J trimming: 4 bases; junction bases outside the gene matches: 6. In germline, CDR1 is WSHSY, CDR2 SAAADI. This CDR3 spans 15 amino acids. This CDR3 is CASSDLSGRVYEQYF. The CDR3 DNA reads as TGCGCCAGCAGTGACCTAAGCGGGAGGGTATACGAGCAGTACTTC.

The CDR3 spells CASSLSGQAYEQYF. DNA for the CDR3: TGTGCCAGCAGTTTATCGGGACAGGCCTACGAGCAGTACTTC. The chain combines TRBV28 with TRBJ2-7; 8 positions agree with TRBD1. The CDR3 runs to 14 residues. After removal of 1 base from V and 2 bases from J, the junction contained 1 base not matched to a gene. CDR1 and CDR2 from the germline V gene are MDHEN and SYDVKM.

The rearrangement uses TRBV4-3 and TRBJ2-7; 8 positions agree with TRBD1. In germline, CDR1 is LGHNA, CDR2 YSLEER. There are 15 residues in the CDR3. J gave up 3 bases and V 3 bases, and 7 bases lay outside the gene matches. The CDR3 sequence is CASSQRTGIVYEQYF. The CDR3, as DNA: TGCGCCAGCAGCCAGAGGACAGGGATAGTCTACGAGCAGTACTTC.

This CDR3 reads CASTSGRAYEQYF. CDR3 nucleotide sequence: TGTGCCAGCACCTCGGGCAGGGCCTACGAGCAGTACTTC. The V gene is TRBV28, the J gene TRBJ2-7; a weak D match, TRBD1 (5 bases). Trimming left V 7 bases short and J 2 bases short, with 12 bases between. The germline CDR1 and CDR2 sequences are MDHEN and SYDVKM. The CDR3 runs 13 residues.

The chain uses TRBV5-4 and TRBJ1-2; TRBD1 aligns across 7 bases. CDR1 and CDR2 (germline): SGHNT, YYREEE (reference sequence). Trimming at V came to 6 bases and at J to 8 bases, leaving 10 bases not matched to a gene. This CDR3 has 13 residues. CDR3 coding DNA: TGTGCCAGCACCCAGGGGGACCCCTGGGGCTACACCTTC. Translation gives CASTQGDPWGYTF.

This chain links TRBV29-1 with TRBJ1-4; D gene ambiguous. Germline V gene data show CDR1 as SQVTM and CDR2 as ANQGSEA. Trimming cost V 4 bases and J 3 bases, with 9 bases left between them. The CDR3 length is 13 residues. The CDR3 sequence is CSVGAPSNEKLFF. The DNA of the CDR3 is TGCAGCGTTGGGGCGCCCTCTAATGAAAAACTGTTTTTT.

J is TRBJ1-1 and V is TRBV5-1; 11 positions match TRBD1. This CDR3 is 17 amino acids long. The V segment lost 3 bases and the J segment 0 bases; nucleotides outside the gene matches: 7. CDR1 is SGHRS, CDR2 YFSETQ, per germline. The CDR3 loop reads CASSWGTGGTLNTEAFF. CDR3 in DNA: TGCGCCAGCAGCTGGGGGACAGGGGGGACTCTGAACACTGAAGCTTTCTTT.

The chain's CDR3 is CASSLLPVGQANYGYTF. The CDR3, as DNA: TGTGCCAGCAGTTTACTTCCTGTTGGACAGGCGAACTATGGCTACACCTTC. The gene calls are TRBV27 and TRBJ1-2, with 7 bases that match TRBD1. Germline V gene data show CDR1 as MNHEY and CDR2 as SMNVEV (reference sequence). The trim removed 2 bases at V and 2 bases at J, leaving 11 bases unmatched. The CDR3 extends over 17 amino acids.

V gene TRBV7-2 combines with J gene TRBJ2-2; maybe TRBD2 (5 bases). Trimming removed 4 bases at V and 2 bases at J, with 11 bases between. Germline CDR1 is SGHTA and CDR2 is FQGNSA. This CDR3 region has 15 residues. The CDR3 loop is CASSSGSVNTGELFF. The CDR3 nucleotides read TGTGCCAGCAGCTCCGGTAGCGTTAACACCGGGGAGCTGTTTTTT.

V usage is TRBV9 and J usage is TRBJ2-3; 16 bases align to TRBD2. CDR1 SGDLS and CDR2 YYNGEE come from the germline V gene. J lost 6 bases, V lost 3 bases, and 13 bases had no gene match. This CDR3 comprises 19 residues. For the CDR3, the DNA is TGTGCCAGCAGCGAGGGACTAGCGGGAGGGGTTCATGAACAGGATACGCAGTATTTT. Translation gives CASSEGLAGGVHEQDTQYF.

The V and J genes are TRBV15 and TRBJ2-3; no definite D call. Between the trimmed V and J ends, which lost 0 bases and 1 base, there was a span of 5 bases. Germline CDR1 LNHNV, CDR2 YYDKDF (reference sequence). The CDR3 is 14 residues long. The CDR3 reads CATSRDLGTDTQYF. The DNA of the CDR3 is TGTGCCACCAGCAGAGATCTCGGCACAGATACGCAGTATTTT.

The chain joins TRBV29-1 to TRBJ1-2, with 7 bases aligning to TRBD1. CDR3 size: 13 residues. Per the germline V gene, CDR1 is SQVTM and CDR2 is ANQGSEA. V shed 5 bases and J 8 bases; nucleotides not matched to a gene: 11. The chain's CDR3 is CSVPPTGLRGYTF. In DNA, the CDR3 is TGCAGCGTTCCCCCGACAGGGTTGAGAGGCTACACCTTC.

CDR3 sequence: CASSLVAGRLSEQFF. The DNA of the CDR3 is TGCGCCAGCAGCTTGGTGGCGGGAAGGCTTAGTGAGCAGTTCTTC. V and J are TRBV5-1 and TRBJ2-1, with a weak D call TRBD2 (6 bases). Germline CDR1 is SGHRS and CDR2 is YFSETQ. Trimming left V 0 bases short and J 9 bases short, with 16 bases between. The CDR3 runs to 15 residues.